Following are 14 T cell receptor beta chains from one sample sequenced in a study of blood T cell repertoires in COVID-19. Libraries were prepared by immunoSEQ multiplex PCR; TCRdb keeps only in-frame clonotypes and omits some of them. The data contain tens of thousands of clones, 80% to 85% of them singletons. Material: peripheral blood. These receptors were obtained from a human donor in a cohort sampled during active COVID-19.

This chain joins TRBV5-8 and TRBJ2-7; tentative D call: TRBD1 (6 bases). The CDR3 length is 14 residues. V was clipped by 6 bases and J by 4 bases, with 17 bases between them. The germline CDR1 and CDR2 sequences are SGHTS and YDEGEE. DNA of the CDR3: TGTGCCAGCAACCCAACACCAGACAGGTACGAGCAGTACTTC. It is translated as CASNPTPDRYEQYF.

This chain connects TRBV13 to TRBJ2-1, with D perhaps TRBD2 (5 bases). This CDR3 has 15 residues. CDR1 and CDR2 from the germline V gene are PRHDT and FYEKMQ (reference sequence). V shed 5 bases and J shed 0 bases, with 11 bases lying between them. CDR3 coding DNA: TGTGCCAGCAGCCCCGGGGTAGGCTCCTACAATGAGCAGTTCTTC. Its protein product is CASSPGVGSYNEQFF.

This sequence joins TRBV2 and TRBJ2-7; 11 bases map to TRBD2. The CDR3 is made up of 14 amino acids. Trimming removed 4 bases from V and 3 bases from J; junction bases left unmatched: 2. CDR1 SNHLY and CDR2 FYNNEI come from the germline V gene. CDR3 protein: CASSGTSGHYEQYF. The CDR3 DNA follows: TGTGCCAGCAGTGGGACTAGCGGGCACTACGAGCAGTACTTC.

The V call is TRBV7-2, the J call TRBJ2-2, with D tentatively TRBD2 (6 bases). This CDR3 is 18 amino acids long. V shed 3 bases and J shed 5 bases, with 22 bases lying between them. Germline loops: CDR1 SGHTA, CDR2 FQGNSA. The CDR3 reads CASSLDITLASVTGELFF. For the CDR3, the DNA is TGTGCCAGCAGCTTGGACATAACCCTAGCGTCGGTTACCGGGGAGCTGTTTTTT. Filled out from reference TRBV7-2 and TRBJ2-2, the complete variable domain reads GAGVSQSPSNKVTEKGKDVELRCDPISGHTALYWYRQSLGQGLEFLIYFQGNSAPDKSGLPSDRFSAERTGGSVSTLTIQRTQQEDSAVYLCASSLDITLASVTGELFFGEGSRLTVL.

This chain joins TRBV7-9 and TRBJ1-2; D is undetermined. The CDR3 runs to 13 residues. V lost 3 bases and J lost 4, with 9 bases in between. CDR1 SEHNR and CDR2 FQNEAQ come from the germline V gene (reference sequence). The CDR3 DNA reads TGTGCCAGCAGCTTCTCACAGAGCTATGGCTACACCTTC. This sequence encodes CASSFSQSYGYTF. Variable domain in full (rest from reference TRBV7-9 and TRBJ1-2): DTGVSQNPRHKITKRGQNVTFRCDPISEHNRLYWYRQTLGQGPEFLTYFQNEAQLEKSRLLSDRFSAERPKGSFSTLEIQRTEQGDSAMYLCASSFSQSYGYTFGSGTRLTVV.

This sequence joins TRBV7-9 and TRBJ1-1, with D perhaps matching TRBD1 (6 bases). CDR3 length: 14 residues. Deletions cut 6 bases from V and 4 bases from J, with 15 bases between. Looked up from germline, CDR1 is SEHNR and CDR2 is FQNEAQ (reference sequence). CDR3 in DNA: TGTGCCAGCAGGGCCGGGACACCTTTCACTGAAGCTTTCTTT. This gives the protein CASRAGTPFTEAFF.

This clone has a handful of counts. The chain combines TRBV5-1 with TRBJ2-5; 7 bases line up with TRBD1. The trim removed 1 base at V and 5 bases at J, leaving 5 bases unmatched. This CDR3 has 14 amino acids. The germline V gene encodes CDR1 SGHRS and CDR2 YFSETQ. CDR3 in DNA: TGCGCCAGCAGCTTGAAGGGGGCGGTGGAGACCCAGTACTTC. Translation: CASSLKGAVETQYF.

The rearrangement uses TRBV4-1 and TRBJ1-4; TRBD1 aligns across 7 bases. Germline V gene data show CDR1 as MGHRA and CDR2 as YSYEKL. Trimming at V came to 2 bases and at J to 3 bases, leaving 3 bases not matched to a gene. The CDR3 runs 15 residues. CDR3 nucleotides: TGCGCCAGCAGCCAAATCGACAGGGCTAATGAAAAACTGTTTTTT. Translating it yields CASSQIDRANEKLFF.

V is TRBV2 and J is TRBJ1-5, with D hard to call. With 7 bases removed from V and 1 base from J, the gap between germline ends came to 8 bases. CDR3 size: 13 residues. CDR1 and CDR2 (germline): SNHLY, FYNNEI. The CDR3 sequence is CASMRNSNQPQHF. CDR3 DNA sequence: TGTGCCAGCATGAGGAACAGCAATCAGCCCCAGCATTTT. Based on the CDR3 plus reference TRBV2 and TRBJ1-5, the full variable domain is EPEVTQTPSHQVTQMGQEVILRCVPISNHLYFYWYRQILGQKVEFLVSFYNNEISEKSEIFDDQFSVERPDGSNFTLKIRSTKLEDSAMYFCASMRNSNQPQHFGDGTRLSIL.

The V call is TRBV19, the J call TRBJ2-3; 7 nucleotides agree with TRBD1. The J segment lost 2 bases and the V segment lost 3 bases, leaving 8 bases of the junction unmatched. Germline V gene data show CDR1 as LNHDA and CDR2 as SQIVND (reference sequence). CDR3 length equals 16 residues. CDR3 protein: CASSIMTGRPTDTQYF. CDR3 DNA: TGTGCCAGTAGTATCATGACAGGGCGGCCCACAGATACGCAGTATTTT. Combining the CDR3 with reference TRBV19 and TRBJ2-3 gives the whole variable domain DGGITQSPKYLFRKEGQNVTLSCEQNLNHDAMYWYRQDPGQGLRLIYYSQIVNDFQKGDIAEGYSVSREKKESFPLTVTSAQKNPTAFYLCASSIMTGRPTDTQYFGPGTRLTVL.

This sequence joins TRBV4-1 and TRBJ1-3, with 7 bases identical to TRBD1. V lost 3 bases to trimming and J lost 7 bases; unmatched junction nucleotides: 15. The germline V gene has CDR1 MGHRA and CDR2 YSYEKL. The CDR3 contains 17 residues. CDR3 in DNA: TGCGCCAGCAGCCAGCCGGGACAGATCATTGAGGGGAACACCATATATTTT. The encoded protein is CASSQPGQIIEGNTIYF.

The V gene is TRBV5-1, the J gene TRBJ1-4, with D perhaps matching TRBD1 (6 bases). This CDR3 has 15 residues. Germline V gives CDR1 SGHRS, CDR2 YFSETQ. V was shortened by 6 bases and J by 8 bases, with 20 bases between the two germline ends. The CDR3 coding sequence is TGCGCCAGCATGGGGGGGGGCGCCCAATGGGAAAAACTGTTTTTT. Translation gives CASMGGGAQWEKLFF.

This clone came up a few times. This chain links TRBV10-3 with TRBJ2-2; TRBD2 might be the D (7 bases). The V gene's germline CDR1 is ENHRY and CDR2 SYGVKD. CDR3 length equals 14 residues. V was cut by 11 bases and J by 0 bases, with 13 bases left in between. The CDR3 DNA reads TGTGCCGCCCGGGGGGCCGCGAACACCGGGGAGCTGTTTTTT. This sequence encodes CAARGAANTGELFF.

This chain uses TRBV6-4 with TRBJ2-5; 9 nucleotides match TRBD2. Trimming removed 3 bases from V and 1 base from J; junction bases left unmatched: 0. The CDR3 sequence is 14 residues long. Germline V gene data show CDR1 as MRHNA and CDR2 as SNTAGT. CDR3 sequence (DNA): TGTGCCAGCAGTGAGCGGGGGGGCCAAGAGACCCAGTACTTC. Translating gives CASSERGGQETQYF.